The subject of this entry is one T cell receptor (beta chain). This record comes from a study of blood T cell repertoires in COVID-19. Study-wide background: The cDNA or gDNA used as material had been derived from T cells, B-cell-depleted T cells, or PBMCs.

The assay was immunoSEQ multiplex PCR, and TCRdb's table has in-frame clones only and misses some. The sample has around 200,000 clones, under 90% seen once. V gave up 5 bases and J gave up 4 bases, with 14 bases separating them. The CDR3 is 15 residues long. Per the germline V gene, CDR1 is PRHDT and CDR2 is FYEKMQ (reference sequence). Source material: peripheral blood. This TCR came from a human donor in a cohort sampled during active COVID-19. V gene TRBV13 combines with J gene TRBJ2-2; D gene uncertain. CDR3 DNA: TGTGCCAGCAGCCGCGGTAGGCAGCTCACCGGGGAGCTGTTTTTT. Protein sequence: CASSRGRQLTGELFF.